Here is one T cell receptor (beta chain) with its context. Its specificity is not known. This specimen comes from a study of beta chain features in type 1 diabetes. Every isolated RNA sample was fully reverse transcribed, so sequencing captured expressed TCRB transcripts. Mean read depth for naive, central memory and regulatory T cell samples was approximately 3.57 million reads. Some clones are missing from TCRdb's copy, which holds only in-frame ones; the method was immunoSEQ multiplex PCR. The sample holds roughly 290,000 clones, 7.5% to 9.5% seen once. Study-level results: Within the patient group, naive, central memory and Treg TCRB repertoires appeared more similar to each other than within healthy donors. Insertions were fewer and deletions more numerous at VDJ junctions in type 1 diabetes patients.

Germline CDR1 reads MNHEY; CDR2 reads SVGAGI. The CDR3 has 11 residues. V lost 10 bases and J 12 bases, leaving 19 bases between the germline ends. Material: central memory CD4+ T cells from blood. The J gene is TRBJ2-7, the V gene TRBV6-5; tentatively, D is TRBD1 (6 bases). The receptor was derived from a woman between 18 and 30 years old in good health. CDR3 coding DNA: TGTGCCACCAATAGCCGGGACATTATGTACTTC. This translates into CATNSRDIMYF.